Listed below are T cell receptor beta chains from one sample, sequenced in a study of cytomegalovirus exposure and HLA in healthy donors. Using immunoSEQ multiplex PCR, the repertoire was profiled, and TCRdb retains in-frame clones only, with some absent. The sample totals some 82,000 clones. What was sequenced was PBMCs. The source of these receptors is a woman in her twenties or thirties in good health and CMV-seronegative. Both conserved end residues are trimmed from each CDR3. Fields, in order: V gene, J gene, CDR3 protein.

V gene: TRBV5-1
J gene: TRBJ1-2
CDR3 protein: ASSLDRGSYGYT

V gene: TRBV5-1
J gene: TRBJ2-1
CDR3 protein: ASSGGGLDEQF

V gene: TRBV5-6
J gene: TRBJ1-2
CDR3 protein: ASSFLMDSGSYGYT

V gene: TRBV19
J gene: TRBJ2-2
CDR3 protein: ASSIYSNTGELF

V gene: TRBV6-1
J gene: TRBJ2-7
CDR3 protein: ASSASIWSGEQY

V gene: TRBV11-2
J gene: TRBJ1-2
CDR3 protein: ASKQTADRVVERGYT

V gene: TRBV6-5
J gene: TRBJ1-1
CDR3 protein: ASSRQGRGTEAF

V gene: TRBV27
J gene: TRBJ1-5
CDR3 protein: ASSLHGQGQPQH

V gene: TRBV19
J gene: TRBJ1-2
CDR3 protein: ASSIDDRINGYT

V gene: TRBV11-3
J gene: TRBJ2-1
CDR3 protein: ASSPGTSPYNEQF

V gene: TRBV20-1
J gene: TRBJ1-2
CDR3 protein: SVRIGVGYT

V gene: TRBV6-1
J gene: TRBJ2-1
CDR3 protein: ASSDPTSLNEQF

V gene: TRBV19
J gene: TRBJ2-7
CDR3 protein: ASSMAGGIYEQY

V gene: TRBV30
J gene: TRBJ1-1
CDR3 protein: AWSQGVNTEAF

V gene: TRBV2
J gene: TRBJ2-1
CDR3 protein: ASIPGQGDNEQF

V gene: TRBV9
J gene: TRBJ2-6
CDR3 protein: ASSDLLSGANVLT

V gene: TRBV6-1
J gene: TRBJ2-7
CDR3 protein: ASLVSGGNLYEQY

V gene: TRBV18
J gene: TRBJ2-5
CDR3 protein: ASSPPGGNRETQY

V gene: TRBV13
J gene: TRBJ2-3
CDR3 protein: ASSFRDRNTDTQY

V gene: TRBV14
J gene: TRBJ2-1
CDR3 protein: ASSQDLGLAGGRRNEQF

V gene: TRBV29-1
J gene: TRBJ1-1
CDR3 protein: SVNSGDNTEDF

V gene: TRBV5-1
J gene: TRBJ2-1
CDR3 protein: ASSLVAGGLIEQF

V gene: TRBV30
J gene: TRBJ1-1
CDR3 protein: AWSEYSNTEAF

V gene: TRBV11-3
J gene: TRBJ2-5
CDR3 protein: ASSEPWDREETQY

V gene: TRBV18
J gene: TRBJ2-7
CDR3 protein: ASSSGINYEQY

V gene: TRBV30
J gene: TRBJ2-1
CDR3 protein: AWSYSGGRWNEQF

V gene: TRBV2
J gene: TRBJ1-2
CDR3 protein: ASRAGGLYGYT

V gene: TRBV5-1
J gene: TRBJ1-5
CDR3 protein: ASSLSGESNQPQH

V gene: TRBV27
J gene: TRBJ2-1
CDR3 protein: ASSHRGPYNEQF

V gene: TRBV4-1
J gene: TRBJ2-1
CDR3 protein: ASSHHTDGSSYNEQF

V gene: TRBV6-1
J gene: TRBJ1-4
CDR3 protein: ASTPTAGGMKKLF